This TCR beta chain appears in the sequencing data of a study of blood T cell repertoires in COVID-19. Overall study: Samples representing acute and convalescent COVID-19 were sourced from the United States, Italy and Spain. PBMCs, B-cell-depleted T cells, or T cells were the source of the cDNA or gDNA that made up the material.

CDR1 and CDR2 (germline): KGHDR, SFDVKD. The CDR3 runs to 15 residues. V lost 2 bases and J lost 7; bases outside the gene matches: 9. How the authors handled the data: Reference gene primer amplification yielded estimated nucleated cell counts. Clones were sequenced by immunoSEQ multiplex PCR, and TCRdb holds only the in-frame ones, with some missing. V and J calls and clone size are copied from that table; D and trimming were computed from the DNA. The sample carries fewer than 300,000 clones, approximately 90% recorded once. The sample comprised peripheral blood. J is TRBJ2-7 and V is TRBV24-1, with TRBD1 matching over 8 bases. The receptor was derived from a man aged 25-45 years with acute or convalescent COVID-19. The CDR3 nucleotides are TGTGCCACCAGTGATTCCCGACGGACAGGGCGGGAGCAGTACTTC. This gives the protein CATSDSRRTGREQYF.